This is a list of T cell receptor beta chains from one sample in a study of graft-versus-host responses after intestinal transplantation. Their antigens are not known. Only in-frame clones appear in the TCRdb table, and some are missing; sequencing was by immunoSEQ multiplex PCR. In the table there are tens of thousands of clones, 85% to 95% of which are singletons. The sample in question was unstimulated CD8+ T cells sorted from spleen or lymph node cells, obtained before intestinal transplant. These receptors all come from a human donor who received an intestinal transplant. The CDR3 runs from the conserved cysteine through the conserved F or W. Fields, in order: D gene, V gene, J gene, clone size, CDR3 protein, CDR3 DNA. D genes are given only for firm matches. Some rows have no size entry. The others give once, few or many, or a class for an expanded clone.

D: NA; V: TRBV11-3; J: TRBJ2-7; size: NA; CDR3: CASSLDSGQEHEQYF; DNA: TGTGCCAGCAGCTTAGATAGCGGACAGGAACACGAGCAGTACTTC
D: NA; V: TRBV7-6; J: TRBJ1-5; size: NA; CDR3: CASSAGDSNQPQHF; DNA: TGTGCCAGCAGCGCAGGGGATAGCAATCAGCCCCAGCATTTT
D: TRBD1; V: TRBV6-5; J: TRBJ2-2; size: NA; CDR3: CASSSDRGLGGELFF; DNA: TGTGCCAGCAGCTCAGACAGGGGGTTAGGCGGGGAGCTGTTTTTT
D: TRBD2; V: TRBV6-5; J: TRBJ2-5; size: NA; CDR3: CASSYTSRGAQETQYF; DNA: TGTGCCAGCAGTTATACATCGCGGGGGGCCCAAGAGACCCAGTACTTC
D: TRBD2; V: TRBV30; J: TRBJ2-5; size: once; CDR3: CAWSVLAGVGETQYF; DNA: TGTGCCTGGAGTGTCCTAGCGGGTGTGGGAGAGACCCAGTACTTC
D: NA; V: TRBV7-6; J: TRBJ2-7; size: NA; CDR3: CASSLAETGSYEQYF; DNA: TGTGCCAGCAGCTTAGCTGAGACAGGTTCCTACGAGCAGTACTTC
D: TRBD1; V: TRBV7-9; J: TRBJ2-7; size: NA; CDR3: CASSRPGQGLYEQYF; DNA: TGTGCCAGCAGCAGACCCGGACAGGGGTTGTACGAGCAGTACTTC
D: NA; V: TRBV7-9; J: TRBJ2-7; size: NA; CDR3: CASSSPQNYEQYF; DNA: TGTGCCAGCAGCTCACCCCAGAACTACGAGCAGTACTTC
D: TRBD1; V: TRBV18; J: TRBJ1-1; size: NA; CDR3: CASSPPGQEAFF; DNA: TGTGCCAGCTCACCACCGGGACAGGAAGCTTTCTTT
D: TRBD1; V: TRBV7-9; J: TRBJ2-7; size: NA; CDR3: CASSPGTGISYEQYF; DNA: TGTGCCAGCAGCCCCGGGACAGGGATATCCTACGAGCAGTACTTC
D: TRBD2; V: TRBV10-3; J: TRBJ2-6; size: NA; CDR3: CATKTSGGATGANVLTF; DNA: TGTGCCACCAAAACTAGCGGGGGGGCGACTGGGGCCAACGTCCTGACTTTC
D: NA; V: TRBV4-3; J: TRBJ2-4; size: NA; CDR3: CASSQDPGTKNIQYF; DNA: TGCGCCAGCAGCCAAGATCCGGGGACCAAAAACATTCAGTACTTC
D: NA; V: TRBV27; J: TRBJ2-7; size: once; CDR3: CASTQGGEQYF; DNA: TGTGCCAGCACTCAGGGGGGCGAGCAGTACTTC
D: NA; V: TRBV19; J: TRBJ2-6; size: NA; CDR3: CASTRDSGANVLTF; DNA: TGTGCCAGTACCAGGGACTCTGGGGCCAACGTCCTGACTTTC
D: TRBD2; V: TRBV6-5; J: TRBJ2-7; size: NA; CDR3: CASSHWEGSYEQYF; DNA: TGTGCCAGCAGTCACTGGGAGGGCTCCTACGAGCAGTACTTC
D: NA; V: TRBV6-1; J: TRBJ1-6; size: NA; CDR3: CASSKDLGSLNSPLHF; DNA: TGTGCCAGCAGTAAAGATCTAGGGAGCCTTAATTCACCCCTCCACTTT
D: NA; V: TRBV9; J: TRBJ1-1; size: NA; CDR3: CASSVVGGNTEAFF; DNA: TGTGCCAGCAGCGTAGTGGGGGGTAACACTGAAGCTTTCTTT
D: NA; V: TRBV7-9; J: TRBJ1-2; size: NA; CDR3: CASSSNYGYTF; DNA: TGTGCCAGCAGCTCGAACTATGGCTACACCTTC
D: TRBD1; V: TRBV29-1; J: TRBJ2-1; size: NA; CDR3: CSVEGTGDYNEQFF; DNA: TGCAGCGTTGAAGGGACAGGGGACTACAATGAGCAGTTCTTC
D: TRBD2; V: TRBV12-5; J: TRBJ2-3; size: NA; CDR3: CASGPVVAGGADPQYF; DNA: TGTGCTAGTGGCCCGGTAGTAGCGGGGGGCGCGGACCCGCAGTATTTT
D: NA; V: TRBV27; J: TRBJ2-3; size: NA; CDR3: CASGNTDTQYF; DNA: TGTGCCAGCGGCAACACAGATACGCAGTATTTT
D: NA; V: TRBV29-1; J: TRBJ2-7; size: NA; CDR3: CSVIPEDSSYEQYF; DNA: TGCAGCGTTATTCCTGAGGACAGTTCCTACGAGCAGTACTTC
D: NA; V: TRBV4-3; J: TRBJ2-1; size: NA; CDR3: CASSQGWEAWDEQFF; DNA: TGCGCCAGCAGCCAAGGGTGGGAGGCGTGGGACGAGCAGTTCTTC
D: NA; V: TRBV4-1; J: TRBJ2-1; size: once; CDR3: CASSQEDSFYNEQFF; DNA: TGCGCCAGCAGCCAAGAGGACTCTTTCTACAATGAGCAGTTCTTC
D: TRBD1; V: TRBV6-1; J: TRBJ1-2; size: NA; CDR3: CASCEPGQGGYGYTF; DNA: TGTGCCAGCTGCGAGCCGGGACAGGGAGGCTATGGCTACACCTTC
D: TRBD2; V: TRBV19; J: TRBJ2-5; size: NA; CDR3: CASSPPPSGGPYQETQYF; DNA: TGTGCCAGTAGCCCCCCCCCTAGCGGGGGGCCGTACCAAGAGACCCAGTACTTC
D: TRBD1; V: TRBV15; J: TRBJ2-3; size: NA; CDR3: CATSRGTGGAADTQYF; DNA: TGTGCCACCAGCAGGGGGACAGGGGGCGCGGCAGATACGCAGTATTTT
D: NA; V: TRBV6-6; J: TRBJ2-7; size: NA; CDR3: CASSPAGAIDEQYF; DNA: TGTGCCAGCAGCCCCGCGGGGGCGATCGACGAGCAGTACTTC
D: NA; V: TRBV10-3; J: TRBJ2-1; size: NA; CDR3: CAISDDSHNEQFF; DNA: TGTGCCATCAGTGATGACTCACACAATGAGCAGTTCTTC
D: TRBD1; V: TRBV7-6; J: TRBJ2-1; size: NA; CDR3: CASSTGQGDNEQFF; DNA: TGTGCCAGCAGCACGGGACAGGGGGACAATGAGCAGTTCTTC
D: TRBD1; V: TRBV27; J: TRBJ1-1; size: NA; CDR3: CASSLKGDRAPNTEAFF; DNA: TGTGCCAGCAGTCTAAAGGGAGACAGGGCACCGAACACTGAAGCTTTCTTT
D: TRBD1; V: TRBV19; J: TRBJ2-7; size: NA; CDR3: CASKRTGSGYEQYF; DNA: TGTGCCAGTAAGAGGACAGGGTCCGGCTACGAGCAGTACTTC
D: TRBD1; V: TRBV10-3; J: TRBJ1-2; size: once; CDR3: CAIGTGGYGYTF; DNA: TGTGCCATCGGGACAGGGGGGTATGGCTACACCTTC
D: TRBD2; V: TRBV14; J: TRBJ2-2; size: NA; CDR3: CASSRRLAGGPVGELFF; DNA: TGTGCCAGCAGCCGACGACTAGCGGGGGGGCCGGTCGGGGAGCTGTTTTTT
D: TRBD2; V: TRBV5-1; J: TRBJ2-1; size: NA; CDR3: CASRPPTSGGYNEQFF; DNA: TGCGCCAGCAGGCCCCCGACTAGCGGGGGTTACAATGAGCAGTTCTTC
D: NA; V: TRBV7-2; J: TRBJ2-2; size: NA; CDR3: CASSPLNTGGLFF; DNA: TGTGCCAGCAGCCCCCTTAACACCGGGGGGCTGTTTTTT
D: NA; V: TRBV28; J: TRBJ1-5; size: NA; CDR3: CASSQDKWNQPQHF; DNA: TGTGCCAGCAGCCAGGATAAGTGGAATCAGCCCCAGCATTTT